One sample yielded the 3 T cell receptor beta chains listed below, sequenced in a study of blood T cell repertoires in COVID-19. Only in-frame clones appear in the TCRdb table, and some are missing; sequencing was by immunoSEQ multiplex PCR. Here the sample spans about 320,000 clones, about 85% being singletons. The sample comprised PBMCs or T cells enriched from blood (not recorded which). The source is a woman between 25 and 40 years old who had been exposed to COVID-19.

V gene TRBV4-2 combines with J gene TRBJ1-5; D ambiguous. V was pared by 1 base and J by 0 bases, with 7 bases between. The CDR3 has 15 amino acids. Germline CDR1 is LGHNA and CDR2 is YNFKEQ. For the CDR3, the DNA is TGTGCCAGCAGCCAAGGTCAGGTTAGCAATCAGCCCCAGCATTTT. Translating gives CASSQGQVSNQPQHF.

The chain recombines TRBV25-1 with TRBJ1-3, with 7 nucleotides matching TRBD1. Germline V gene sequence: CDR1 MGHDK, CDR2 SYGVNS. The length of the CDR3 is 17 residues. The V and J ends lost 5 bases and 1 base, in that order; junction bases with no gene match: 11. The CDR3 DNA reads as TGTGCCAGCAGTCCACGACAGGGTCTAAAATCTGGAAACACCATATATTTT. Its translation: CASSPRQGLKSGNTIYF.

This clone appeared a few times. The V gene is TRBV9, the J gene TRBJ2-1; unclear D gene. The CDR3 sequence is 11 residues long. CDR1 SGDLS and CDR2 YYNGEE come from the germline V gene. Trimming took off 2 bases at V and 5 bases at J, with 2 bases between the two ends. The CDR3 region is CASSVDNEQFF. The CDR3 region has the DNA TGTGCCAGCAGCGTCGACAATGAGCAGTTCTTC.